These T cell receptor beta chains were read from a single sample in a study of blood T cells in healthy people across ages. From the 5' RACE reads, TCRdb called clonotypes with MiXCR, one entry per CDR3 protein. The data contain approximately 1,000,000 distinct CDR3 sequences, 40% to 50% of them singletons. The sample comprised blood. These receptor sequences come from a woman in her fifties or sixties in good health. Both conserved end residues are trimmed from each CDR3. The order of the fields is V gene, J gene, CDR3 protein.

>TRBV28|TRBJ2-7
ASSLPREVEQY
>TRBV25-1|TRBJ2-1
ASSEIRDPYNEQF
>TRBV2|TRBJ2-1
ATLDLGGHNEQF
>TRBV19|TRBJ2-6
ASSAGGGSGANVLT
>TRBV6-6|TRBJ2-3
ASSRRASGRRTDTQY
>TRBV5-1|TRBJ2-7
ASRLDWASGLDEQY
>TRBV11-2|TRBJ2-1
ASSLGGASGPNEQF
>TRBV24-1|TRBJ1-1
ATSDSSGPAYTEAF
>TRBV20-1|TRBJ2-3
SARGRDRGGTDTQY
>TRBV24-1|-
ATSDLMTPEDYEQY
>TRBV21-1|TRBJ1-4
ASSNIGGATNEKLF
>TRBV20-1|TRBJ2-3
SATYYSTDTQY
>TRBV6-6|TRBJ2-1
ASSWDSQSSYNEQF
>TRBV27|TRBJ2-1
ASSARLLNEQF
>TRBV11-2|TRBJ1-5
ASSLEYSNQPQH
>TRBV7-9|TRBJ1-6
ASSPGHGGSPLH
>TRBV28|TRBJ2-5
ASSFPTGPSY
>TRBV10-3|TRBJ2-7
AIRRGDEQY
>TRBV30|TRBJ2-6
AWSGGRSRGANVLT
>TRBV2|TRBJ1-2
ATSKNYGYT
>TRBV27|-
ASSFEGSGGDYEQY
>TRBV6-4|TRBJ2-3
ASSDSPGNTQY
>TRBV27|TRBJ2-5
ASSRPLGLAGVPQETQY
>TRBV7-8|TRBJ2-3
ASSTGTGGPDTQY
>TRBV27|TRBJ2-7
ASSGYMGFSYEQY
>TRBV9|TRBJ2-3
ASSGQGFQTDTQY
>TRBV6-6|TRBJ2-5
ASTAGTVGVEQY
>TRBV7-9|TRBJ2-1
ASSQYTLAEQF
>TRBV3-1|TRBJ2-5
ASSQGERPWY
>TRBV5-1|TRBJ2-6
ASSRQGANAGANVLT
>TRBV27|TRBJ2-3
ASSLVRVTSTDTQY
>TRBV27|TRBJ2-5
ASSIPGLTQY
>TRBV13|TRBJ1-2
VTPDSIIYGYT
>TRBV11-2|TRBJ1-2
ASSLGGGQGLFANYGYT
>TRBV4-1|TRBJ1-2
ASSQPGQGNYGYT
>TRBV5-1|TRBJ1-2
ASSFPDSAAYGYT
>TRBV2|TRBJ2-1
ASSERESSYNEQF
>TRBV15|TRBJ2-1
ATSRSSSTYNEQF
>TRBV29-1|TRBJ1-1
SVALGSLNTEAF
>TRBV10-1|TRBJ2-5
ASSEGRWNNEQY
>TRBV9|TRBJ2-2
ASTQGSNTGELF
>TRBV19|TRBJ1-5
ASSIVKGSSNQPQH
>TRBV20-1|TRBJ1-4
SARDRINEKLF
>TRBV10-3|TRBJ2-7
AISDLHEQY
>TRBV28|TRBJ1-2
ASSLPGGSYGYT
>TRBV7-2|TRBJ2-7
ASSLWSEQY
>TRBV3-1|TRBJ1-1
ASSDGQMNTEAF
>TRBV10-3|TRBJ1-2
AISESMGYGGYT
>TRBV5-5|TRBJ2-4
ASIQGGGPLY
>TRBV20-1|TRBJ2-7
SAPGTSGFWEQY
>TRBV10-3|TRBJ2-7
AISTSGRNYEQY
>TRBV20-1|TRBJ2-3
SAEYGSSTDTQY
>TRBV5-1|TRBJ2-3
ASRLGRTSGRATSTDTQY
>TRBV2|TRBJ1-4
ASAKLRNEKLF
>TRBV12-3/TRBV12-4|TRBJ2-5
ASNTLAGVGETQY